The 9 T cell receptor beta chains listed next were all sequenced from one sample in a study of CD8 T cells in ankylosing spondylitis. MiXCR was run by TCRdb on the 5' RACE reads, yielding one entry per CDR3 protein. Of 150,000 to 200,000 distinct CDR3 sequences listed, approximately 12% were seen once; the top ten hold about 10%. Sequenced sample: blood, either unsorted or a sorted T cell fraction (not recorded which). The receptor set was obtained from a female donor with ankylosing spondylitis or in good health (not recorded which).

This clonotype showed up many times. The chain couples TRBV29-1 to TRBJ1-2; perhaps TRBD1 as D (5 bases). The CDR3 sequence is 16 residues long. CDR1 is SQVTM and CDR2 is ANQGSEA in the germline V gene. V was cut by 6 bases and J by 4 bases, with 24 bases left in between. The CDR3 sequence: CSVDATPGTLGYGYTF. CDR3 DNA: TGCAGCGTCGACGCTACACCCGGGACTTTAGGCTATGGCTACACCTTC.

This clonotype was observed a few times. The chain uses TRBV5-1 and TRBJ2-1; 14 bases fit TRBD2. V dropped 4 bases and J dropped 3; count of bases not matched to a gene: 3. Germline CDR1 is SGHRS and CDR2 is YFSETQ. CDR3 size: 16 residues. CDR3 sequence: CASSPGLAGGYNEQFF. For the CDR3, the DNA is TGCGCCAGCAGCCCAGGACTAGCGGGAGGCTACAATGAGCAGTTCTTC.

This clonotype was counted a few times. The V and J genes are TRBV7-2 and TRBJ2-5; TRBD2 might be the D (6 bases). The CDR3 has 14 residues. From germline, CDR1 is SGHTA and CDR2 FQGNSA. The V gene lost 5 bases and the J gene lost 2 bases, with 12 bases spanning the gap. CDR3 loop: CASSRMGLQETQYF. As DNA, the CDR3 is TGTGCCAGCAGCCGCATGGGACTGCAAGAGACCCAGTACTTC.

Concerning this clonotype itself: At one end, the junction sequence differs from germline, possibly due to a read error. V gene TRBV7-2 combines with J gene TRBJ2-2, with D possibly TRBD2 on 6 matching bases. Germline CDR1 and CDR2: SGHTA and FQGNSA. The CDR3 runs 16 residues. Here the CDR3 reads CAGSLWETSNTGELFF. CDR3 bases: TGTGCCGGCAGCTTGTGGGAAACTAGCAACACCGGGGAGCTGTTTTTT.

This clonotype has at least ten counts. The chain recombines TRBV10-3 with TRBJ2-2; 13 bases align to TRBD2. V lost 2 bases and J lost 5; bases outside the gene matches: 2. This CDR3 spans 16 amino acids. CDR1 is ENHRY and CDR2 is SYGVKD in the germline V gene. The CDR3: CAISERTSGGTGELFF. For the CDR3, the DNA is TGTGCCATCAGTGAGCGGACTAGCGGGGGTACCGGGGAGCTGTTTTTT.

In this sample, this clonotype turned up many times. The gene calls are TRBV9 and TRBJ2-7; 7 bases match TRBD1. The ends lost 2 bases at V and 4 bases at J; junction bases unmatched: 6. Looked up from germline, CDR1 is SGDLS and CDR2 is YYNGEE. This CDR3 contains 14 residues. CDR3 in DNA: TGTGCCAGCAGCGTGAGGGACAGACAGTACGAGCAGTACTTC. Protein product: CASSVRDRQYEQYF.

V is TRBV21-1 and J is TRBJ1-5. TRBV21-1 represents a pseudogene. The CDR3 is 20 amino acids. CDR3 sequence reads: CASSSPQGRYREGVNQPQHF. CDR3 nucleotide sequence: TGTGCCAGCAGCTCTCCCCAGGGGAGGTACCGGGAGGGCGTCAATCAGCCCCAGCATTTT.

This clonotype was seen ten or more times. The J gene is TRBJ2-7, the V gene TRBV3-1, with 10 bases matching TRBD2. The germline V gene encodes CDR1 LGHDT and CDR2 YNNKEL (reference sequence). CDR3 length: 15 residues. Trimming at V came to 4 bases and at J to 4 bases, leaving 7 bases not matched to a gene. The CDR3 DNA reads TGTGCCAGCAGCCCCAGCGGGAGGGCCGGGTACGAGCAGTACTTC. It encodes CASSPSGRAGYEQYF.

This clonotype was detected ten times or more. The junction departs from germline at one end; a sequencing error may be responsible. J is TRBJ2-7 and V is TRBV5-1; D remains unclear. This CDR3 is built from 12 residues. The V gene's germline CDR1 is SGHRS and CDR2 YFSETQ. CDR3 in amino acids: CASSFPGEASFF. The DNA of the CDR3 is TGCGCCAGCAGCTTCCCGGGTGAAGCCTCCTTCTTC.